This T cell receptor (beta chain) emerged from a study of TIL therapy for anti-PD-1-resistant metastatic lung cancer. About the research overall: Tumors were harvested before any PD-1/PD-L1 blockade. Tumors carried a median 1.5 non-synonymous mutations per megabase. Regarding the study as a whole: Infused TIL clonotypes partially replaced the baseline blood repertoire, then decayed over months.

Sequencing used immunoSEQ v3. The protocol was immunoSEQ multiplex PCR, while the TCRdb copy is restricted to in-frame clones and leaves out a portion. Of fewer than 60,000 clones listed, 65% to 90% are singletons. In the case of this clone: Antigen unknown.

This CDR3 contains 13 residues. CDR1 is MGHRA, CDR2 YSYEKL, per germline. The trim removed 4 bases at V and 2 bases at J, leaving 1 base unmatched. Time point in this sample: pre-treatment sample, taken before nivolumab and TIL therapy. This receptor was obtained from a person between 25 and 79 years old with non-small cell lung cancer. Here the sequenced sample was blood, taken at baseline. J is TRBJ2-7 and V is TRBV4-1; 8 bases map to TRBD1. The CDR3 region is CASSRDRTYEQYF. CDR3 nucleotides: TGCGCCAGCAGCCGGGACAGGACCTACGAGCAGTACTTC.